This T cell receptor beta chain was identified during a study of blood T cell repertoires in COVID-19. Turning to the study itself: Sites across the United States, Italy and Spain contributed samples from acute and convalescent COVID-19. PBMCs, B-cell-depleted T cells, or T cells were the source of the cDNA or gDNA that made up the material.

Profiling relied on immunoSEQ multiplex PCR, and the TCRdb table lists in-frame clones only, not all of them. Of 150,000 to 200,000 clones listed, approximately 84% were seen once; the top ten hold approximately 2.4%. The V and J ends lost 7 bases and 1 base respectively, with 10 bases between them. The CDR3 covers 14 residues. CDR1 is LNHDA, CDR2 SQIVND, per germline (reference sequence). Sequencing was done on a sample of peripheral blood. This rearrangement joins TRBV19 to TRBJ2-2; D ambiguous. The receptor comes from a human donor with acute or convalescent COVID-19. The donor label of this sample is uncertain. CDR3 nucleotides: TGTGCCAGTACCCGACTCAGGAACACCGGGGAGCTGTTTTTT. Its protein product is CASTRLRNTGELFF. The full variable domain, with the rest looked up from reference TRBV19 and TRBJ2-2, is DGGITQSPKYLFRKEGQNVTLSCEQNLNHDAMYWYRQDPGQGLRLIYYSQIVNDFQKGDIAEGYSVSREKKESFPLTVTSAQKNPTAFYLCASTRLRNTGELFFGEGSRLTVL.